What follows are 23 T cell receptor beta chains derived from one specimen sequenced in a study of human T cells and chemical hapten exposure. One entry per CDR3 protein results from TCRdb running MiXCR on the RACE reads. The sample carries around 300,000 distinct CDR3 sequences, around 5.5% recorded once. The sample's time point: pre-sensitization, week 0. Treatment defined: therapeutic diphenylcyclopropenone sensitization with weekly scalp DPC. The input for sequencing was whole blood, taken in connection with sensitization to the hapten diphenylcyclopropenone (DPC). The receptors were gathered from a woman aged 18-29 years with alopecia areata. Some clones in this sample may be carry-over from other donors' samples.

V and J are TRBV6-5 and TRBJ1-2, with TRBD1 matching over 9 bases. With 4 bases clipped from V and 1 base from J, the junction kept 1 base outside the gene matches. CDR1 and CDR2 (germline): MNHEY, SVGAGI. CDR3 length: 14 residues. This CDR3 reads CASSWDRDNYGYTF. In DNA form, the CDR3 reads TGTGCCAGCAGTTGGGACAGGGATAACTATGGCTACACCTTC.

The CDR3: CSARDSSEFYNSPLHF. CDR3 nucleotides: TGCAGTGCTAGAGATTCCAGCGAGTTCTATAATTCACCCCTCCACTTT. The rearrangement links TRBV20-1 to TRBJ1-6; no firm D call. The germline V and J ends were trimmed by 0 bases and 3 bases, with 12 bases remaining between them. The CDR3 is made up of 16 amino acids. Germline CDR1 DFQATT, CDR2 SNEGSKA (reference sequence).

The J gene is TRBJ2-7, the V gene TRBV29-1, with D tentatively TRBD1 (6 bases). The CDR3 is 13 residues long. The V end lost 4 bases, the J end lost 7 bases, and 17 bases lay between the germline ends. Germline V gene lookup returns CDR1 SQVTM and CDR2 ANQGSEA. CDR3 in DNA: TGCAGCGTTGTATCAGGGGCGGAGAGAGAGCAGTACTTC. Translated, it gives CSVVSGAEREQYF.

This clonotype was seen at least ten times. The genes are TRBV4-3 and TRBJ1-3; D perhaps matches TRBD1 (5 bases). The CDR3 loop spans 15 amino acids. Germline V CDR1 and CDR2: LGHNA, YSLEER. V lost 1 base, J lost 0 bases, and 7 bases lay in between. The CDR3 reads CASSQGTGSGNTIYF. The DNA for the CDR3 is TGCGCCAGCAGCCAAGGAACAGGCTCTGGAAACACCATATATTTT.

This clonotype was detected only a few times. V and J are TRBV20-1 and TRBJ2-1; 9 nucleotides agree with TRBD1. The CDR3 runs 14 residues. Germline V gene lookup returns CDR1 DFQATT and CDR2 SNEGSKA (reference sequence). V was clipped by 6 bases and J by 4 bases; unmatched bases: 7. The CDR3 nucleotides are TGCAGTGCGCAGGGACAGGGAGATTACAATGAGCAGTTCTTC. Translating it yields CSAQGQGDYNEQFF.

At least ten counts were recorded for this clonotype. V and J are TRBV6-2 or TRBV6-3 and TRBJ1-2, with D uncertain. This CDR3 comprises 16 residues. Trimming left V 4 bases short and J 0 bases short, with 15 bases between. Germline V CDR1 and CDR2: MNHEY, SVGEGT. The CDR3 protein is CASSLRGREANYGYTF. The DNA for the CDR3 is TGTGCCAGCAGTTTGAGAGGGAGGGAAGCTAACTATGGCTACACCTTC.

This chain uses TRBV30 with TRBJ2-7; no clear D. The V end was cut by 2 bases, the J end by 3 bases, with 5 bases between. Germline V gives CDR1 GTSNPN, CDR2 SVGIG (reference sequence). The CDR3 is made up of 11 amino acids. CDR3 in DNA: TGTGCCTGGAGTCAACGCTACGAGCAGTACTTC. Its translation: CAWSQRYEQYF.

This clonotype has a handful of counts. The chain recombines TRBV6-6 with TRBJ1-5; TRBD1 might be the D (5 bases). Germline V gene lookup returns CDR1 MNHNY and CDR2 SVGAGI (reference sequence). V was shortened by 7 bases and J by 7 bases, with 17 bases between the two germline ends. This CDR3 has 14 amino acids. The CDR3 sequence: CASIETQGYQPQHF. The CDR3 DNA reads as TGTGCCAGCATCGAAACTCAGGGATACCAGCCCCAGCATTTT.

This clonotype was detected only a few times. The V and J genes are TRBV6-5 and TRBJ2-2; D perhaps matches TRBD1 (5 bases). There are 15 residues in the CDR3. V was trimmed by 2 bases and J by 5 bases, leaving 12 bases between them. Germline-derived CDR1 and CDR2 are MNHEY and SVGAGI. The CDR3 DNA reads as TGTGCCAGCAGTTACACGAGACAGAGGACCGGGGAGCTGTTTTTT. This codes for CASSYTRQRTGELFF.

The chain joins TRBV4-2 to TRBJ1-2, with D hard to call. The length of the CDR3 is 15 residues. The germline CDR1 and CDR2 sequences are LGHNA and YNFKEQ. The V and J ends lost 4 bases and 4 bases respectively, with 16 bases between them. The DNA for the CDR3 is TGTGCCAGCAGCCGGGAGTCGGCCGGATCCTATGGCTACACCTTC. The encoded protein is CASSRESAGSYGYTF.

This clonotype turned up a few times. The V call is TRBV7-2, the J call TRBJ1-1, with D possibly TRBD1 on 5 matching bases. Trimming cost V 4 bases and J 4 bases, with 16 bases left between them. The CDR3 has 15 amino acids. Germline V gives CDR1 SGHTA, CDR2 FQGNSA. DNA for the CDR3: TGTGCCAGCAGCTATGATCAGGGAGCCGGCACTGAAGCTTTCTTT. Amino acid sequence: CASSYDQGAGTEAFF.

This clonotype was seen only a few times. The V and J genes are TRBV6-2 or TRBV6-3 and TRBJ2-7; 7 nucleotides line up with TRBD1. The CDR3 spans 13 residues. Germline CDR1 and CDR2: MNHEY and SVGEGT. The trim removed 7 bases at V and 2 bases at J, leaving 5 bases unmatched. The CDR3 here is CASIPGQPYEQYF. The CDR3 DNA reads TGTGCCAGCATCCCGGGACAGCCCTACGAGCAGTACTTC.

Ten or more counts support this clonotype. The chain joins TRBV2 to TRBJ1-1, with 7 bases that match TRBD1. The CDR3 runs 13 residues. With 8 bases clipped from V and 3 bases from J, the junction kept 6 bases outside the gene matches. Germline assignment: CDR1 SNHLY and CDR2 FYNNEI. The CDR3 reads CASCQGEYTEAFF. The CDR3 bases are TGTGCCAGCTGCCAGGGGGAATACACTGAAGCTTTCTTT. Filled out from reference TRBV2 and TRBJ1-1, the complete variable domain reads EPEVTQTPSHQVTQMGQEVILRCVPISNHLYFYWYRQILGQKVEFLVSFYNNEISEKSEIFDDQFSVERPDGSNFTLKIRSTKLEDSAMYFCASCQGEYTEAFFGQGTRLTVV.

The rearrangement joins TRBV28 to TRBJ1-6; tentatively, D is TRBD1 (5 bases). CDR3 length: 14 residues. CDR1 and CDR2 from the germline V gene are MDHEN and SYDVKM. The V end lost 1 base, the J end lost 6 bases, and 7 bases lay between the germline ends. The DNA for the CDR3 is TGTGCCAGCAGTTTATTGACAGTTAATTCACCCCTCCACTTT. Its translation is CASSLLTVNSPLHF.

This clonotype was observed a few times. The chain uses TRBV5-1 and TRBJ2-3, with D perhaps matching TRBD1 (6 bases). Germline V gene sequence: CDR1 SGHRS, CDR2 YFSETQ. Trimming took off 4 bases at V and 5 bases at J, with 11 bases between the two ends. The CDR3 runs 13 residues. In DNA form, the CDR3 reads TGCGCCAGCAGCCCCACAGGGCTAGATACGCAGTATTTT. Translated, it gives CASSPTGLDTQYF.

The sample holds many counts of this clonotype. The genes are TRBV15 and TRBJ2-6, with 8 nucleotides matching TRBD1. Trimming took 0 bases from V and 0 from J; bases not matched to a gene: 7. Looked up from germline, CDR1 is LNHNV and CDR2 is YYDKDF (reference sequence). The CDR3 extends over 19 amino acids. The CDR3 region is CATSRDQTGAYSGANVLTF. The CDR3, as DNA: TGTGCCACCAGCAGAGATCAGACAGGGGCCTACTCTGGGGCCAACGTCCTGACTTTC.

This clonotype appeared many times. This sequence joins TRBV4-1 and TRBJ2-5; perhaps D is TRBD1 or TRBD2 (5 bases each). Germline values: CDR1 MGHRA, CDR2 YSYEKL. This CDR3 region has 17 residues. V shed 1 base and J shed 0 bases, with 15 bases lying between them. The CDR3 sequence is CASSQGINGANQETQYF. The CDR3 DNA is TGCGCCAGCAGCCAAGGCATTAACGGGGCGAACCAAGAGACCCAGTACTTC.

This clonotype was seen at least ten times. The V call is TRBV2, the J call TRBJ1-5; D possibly corresponds to TRBD1 (5 bases). Germline CDR1 and CDR2: SNHLY and FYNNEI. The length of the CDR3 is 14 residues. Deletions cut 7 bases from V and 3 bases from J, with 13 bases between. The CDR3 spells CASTQRGNNQPQHF. CDR3 coding DNA: TGTGCCAGCACCCAAAGGGGTAACAATCAGCCCCAGCATTTT.

This clonotype was seen a few times. The chain joins TRBV6-5 to TRBJ1-1, with D unresolved. Trimming removed 1 base at V and 4 bases at J, with 13 bases between. The CDR3 length is 15 residues. Looked up from germline, CDR1 is MNHEY and CDR2 is SVGAGI. The CDR3 DNA sequence: TGTGCCAGCAGTTACTGGCAGGCGCGTTCCACTGAAGCTTTCTTT. This codes for CASSYWQARSTEAFF.

The chain is built from TRBV4-3 and TRBJ2-3, with D perhaps TRBD1 or TRBD2 (5 bases each). The germline V gene encodes CDR1 LGHNA and CDR2 YSLEER. The CDR3 length is 16 residues. V was clipped by 0 bases and J by 0 bases, with 10 bases between them. This chain's CDR3 is CASSQDWDVSTDTQYF. CDR3 sequence (DNA): TGCGCCAGCAGCCAAGATTGGGACGTTAGCACAGATACGCAGTATTTT.

This clonotype was counted many times. This rearrangement joins TRBV29-1 to TRBJ2-3; tentative D call: TRBD2 (7 bases). CDR3 size: 15 residues. Trimming cost V 1 base and J 11 bases, with 22 bases left between them. CDR1 is SQVTM and CDR2 is ANQGSEA in the germline V gene. In DNA form, the CDR3 reads TGCAGCGTTGAAGTTCTTGCGGGGGCCCCTCTCCGGCAGTATTTT. Residues: CSVEVLAGAPLRQYF.

This clonotype showed up many times. The V and J genes are TRBV7-2 and TRBJ2-1, with D maybe TRBD2 (6 bases). Germline V lookup: CDR1 SGHTA, CDR2 FQGNSA. The CDR3 totals 14 residues. Between the trimmed V and J ends, which lost 8 bases and 9 bases, there was a span of 20 bases. The CDR3 spells CASGRSLAGTEQFF. The CDR3 DNA reads TGTGCCAGCGGACGATCCCTGGCGGGGACTGAGCAGTTCTTC.

This clonotype was observed a few times. This chain joins TRBV6-5 and TRBJ1-5; no firm D call. The CDR3 is 13 residues long. V was cut by 7 bases and J by 9 bases, with 16 bases left in between. CDR1 and CDR2 from the germline V gene are MNHEY and SVGAGI. The CDR3 spells CASNSQRDGPQHF. In DNA form, the CDR3 reads TGTGCCAGCAACTCCCAAAGGGATGGGCCCCAGCATTTT.